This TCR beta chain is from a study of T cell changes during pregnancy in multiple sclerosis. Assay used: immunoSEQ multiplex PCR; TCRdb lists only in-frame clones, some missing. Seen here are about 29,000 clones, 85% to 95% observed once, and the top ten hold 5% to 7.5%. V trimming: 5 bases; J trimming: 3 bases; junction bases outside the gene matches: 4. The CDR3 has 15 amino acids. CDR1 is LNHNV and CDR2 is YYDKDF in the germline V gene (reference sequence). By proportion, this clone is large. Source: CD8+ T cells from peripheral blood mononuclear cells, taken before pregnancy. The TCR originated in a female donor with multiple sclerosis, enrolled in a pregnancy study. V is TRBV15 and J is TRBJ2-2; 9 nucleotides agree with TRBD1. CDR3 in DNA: TGTGCCACCAGCGAGGGACAGGGTGACACCGGGGAGCTGTTTTTT. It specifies CATSEGQGDTGELFF.